Below, 22 T cell receptor beta chains from the same sample are listed, as sequenced in a study of identical twins. One entry per CDR3 protein, called by TCRdb with MiXCR from the 5' RACE reads. The table has a few hundred thousand distinct CDR3 sequences, less than 25% seen once. The sample also formed part of further work on T cells expressing NK-cell markers.

The sample consisted of CD4+ T cells sorted from blood. These receptors all come from a woman aged 18-29 years in good health.

The rearrangement uses TRBV25-1 and TRBJ2-7, with D unresolved. The germline gives CDR1 MGHDK, CDR2 SYGVNS. V lost 1 base, J lost 0 bases, and 7 bases lay in between. The CDR3 is 14 residues long. In nucleotides, the CDR3 is TGTGCCAGCAGTGAATTGGGATTCTCCTACGAGCAGTACTTC. Translation gives CASSELGFSYEQYF.

The chain couples TRBV20-1 to TRBJ2-1; 10 bases map to TRBD1. Germline CDR1 and CDR2: DFQATT and SNEGSKA (reference sequence). Germline trimming cut 6 bases from V and 4 bases from J; bases unmatched to any gene: 6. CDR3 length equals 14 residues. CDR3 bases: TGCAGTGCCCAGGACAGGGGGGATTACAATGAGCAGTTCTTC. Amino acid sequence: CSAQDRGDYNEQFF.

This clonotype was detected a few times. V is TRBV6-1 and J is TRBJ2-2, with 9 bases fitting TRBD1. The CDR3 has 15 residues. The V gene end was trimmed by 5 bases and the J gene end by 6 bases; junction bases not matched to a gene: 7. The germline V gene has CDR1 MNHNS and CDR2 SASEGT. The CDR3 loop is CASSPPGQGAGELFF. The CDR3 DNA reads as TGTGCCAGCAGTCCACCGGGACAGGGAGCCGGGGAGCTGTTTTTT.

The genes are TRBV3-1 and TRBJ2-5; no firm D call. CDR1 and CDR2 from the germline V gene are LGHDT and YNNKEL (reference sequence). V was clipped by 5 bases and J by 4 bases, with 8 bases between them. The CDR3 loop spans 12 amino acids. The CDR3 bases are TGTGCCAGCAGCATTTTGGGAGAGACCCAGTACTTC. The encoded protein is CASSILGETQYF.

The chain joins TRBV5-1 to TRBJ2-7; 9 positions agree with TRBD1. The CDR3 consists of 15 residues. Germline trimming cut 4 bases from V and 3 bases from J; bases unmatched to any gene: 8. CDR1 is SGHRS and CDR2 is YFSETQ in the germline V gene. The CDR3 DNA reads TGCGCCAGCAGCATGGGACAGGGCCATCTCTACGAGCAGTACTTC. The encoded protein is CASSMGQGHLYEQYF.

This chain connects TRBV28 to TRBJ2-3; unclear D gene. V lost 6 bases and J lost 9, with 19 bases in between. Germline V gene sequence: CDR1 MDHEN, CDR2 SYDVKM. The CDR3 spans 14 residues. This chain's CDR3 is CASSPGSPPRTQYF. The DNA for the CDR3 is TGTGCCAGCAGCCCTGGGTCCCCGCCCCGGACGCAGTATTTT.

This clonotype turned up a few times. This chain connects TRBV29-1 to TRBJ2-2, with D possibly TRBD2 on 6 matching bases. Germline values: CDR1 SQVTM, CDR2 ANQGSEA. V was pared by 4 bases and J by 2 bases, with 14 bases between. This CDR3 is built from 15 residues. The CDR3 protein is CSVVGPAGNTGELFF. DNA of the CDR3: TGCAGCGTTGTAGGCCCAGCGGGCAACACCGGGGAGCTGTTTTTT.

This clonotype showed up just a few times. This chain connects TRBV5-1 to TRBJ2-1; D ambiguous. Deletions cut 0 bases from V and 3 bases from J, with 4 bases between. Germline V gives CDR1 SGHRS, CDR2 YFSETQ. The CDR3 consists of 13 residues. CDR3 region: CASSLVDYNEQFF. The CDR3 bases are TGCGCCAGCAGCTTGGTGGACTACAATGAGCAGTTCTTC. The variable domain in full, completed from reference TRBV5-1 and TRBJ2-1, reads KAGVTQTPRYLIKTRGQQVTLSCSPISGHRSVSWYQQTPGQGLQFLFEYFSETQRNKGNFPGRFSGRQFSNSRSEMNVSTLELGDSALYLCASSLVDYNEQFFGPGTRLTVL.

The chain uses TRBV7-9 and TRBJ1-2; 10 bases agree with TRBD1. Per the germline V gene, CDR1 is SEHNR and CDR2 is FQNEAQ (reference sequence). The CDR3 runs to 15 residues. With V trimmed by 6 bases and J by 8 bases, 12 bases remained unmatched. CDR3 sequence: CASRTAGTGERGYTF. CDR3 in DNA: TGTGCCAGCAGGACCGCCGGGACAGGGGAAAGAGGCTACACCTTC.

This clonotype was seen just once. This chain joins TRBV5-1 and TRBJ2-1; TRBD2 agrees at 8 bases. This CDR3 comprises 17 residues. The junction had 10 bases not matched to a gene; V was cut back by 1 base and J by 4 bases. CDR1 is SGHRS and CDR2 is YFSETQ in the germline V gene. The CDR3 coding sequence is TGCGCCAGCAGCTTGTTTTTAGCGGGAATTACTTACAATGAGCAGTTCTTC. Its protein is CASSLFLAGITYNEQFF.

The V gene is TRBV4-1, the J gene TRBJ2-5; no clear D gene. CDR1 and CDR2 (germline): MGHRA, YSYEKL. Between the trimmed V and J ends, which lost 0 bases and 2 bases, there was a span of 7 bases. The length of the CDR3 is 14 residues. CDR3 DNA sequence: TGCGCCAGCAGCCAAGAAATGCGTCAAGAGACCCAGTACTTC. It translates to CASSQEMRQETQYF.

This clonotype has just a few counts. CDR3 nucleotides: TGTGCCAGCACCGCGAACACCGGGGAGCTGTTTTTT. It specifies CASTANTGELFF. V and J are TRBV12-3 or TRBV12-4 and TRBJ2-2; D gene uncertain. Trimming shortened V by 7 bases and J by 0 bases, and 3 bases separated the two germline ends. There are 12 residues in the CDR3.

The chain carries TRBV5-1 and TRBJ2-5; D gene uncertain. CDR1 SGHRS and CDR2 YFSETQ come from the germline V gene. This CDR3 region has 14 residues. V lost 0 bases and J 0 bases, leaving 6 bases between the germline ends. The CDR3 coding sequence is TGCGCCAGCAGCTTGGTCGTGAACCAAGAGACCCAGTACTTC. This encodes CASSLVVNQETQYF.

This clonotype was counted between two and nine times. CDR3 nucleotide sequence: TGTGCCAGCAGCTTAATTGGTCAGGGCCAGTATTTT. Its protein product is CASSLIGQGQYF. The genes are TRBV11-3 and TRBJ2-3; weak D call: TRBD1 (5 bases). Germline CDR1 reads SGHNT; CDR2 reads YENEEA. This CDR3 spans 12 amino acids. The ends were cut back, 2 bases at V and 12 bases at J, with 12 bases in the middle.

A few counts support this clonotype. The chain is built from TRBV10-2 and TRBJ1-4, with a possible D match to TRBD1 (6 bases). Trimming cost V 6 bases and J 0 bases, with 8 bases left between them. The CDR3 extends over 14 amino acids. Germline V gives CDR1 WSHSY, CDR2 SAAADI. Here the CDR3 reads CASRGAATNEKLFF. CDR3 DNA sequence: TGCGCCAGCAGGGGGGCTGCAACTAATGAAAAACTGTTTTTT.

This chain links TRBV14 with TRBJ2-5; D is perhaps TRBD1 or TRBD2 (5 bases each). V was cut by 1 base and J by 7 bases, with 16 bases left in between. Germline lookup yields CDR1 SGHDN and CDR2 FVKESK. The CDR3 is 15 amino acids. The CDR3 spells CASSQGDPDSATQYF. CDR3 DNA: TGTGCCAGCAGCCAAGGGGACCCGGATTCGGCGACCCAGTACTTC.

This clonotype occurred a few times. This sequence joins TRBV7-2 and TRBJ2-3; possible D gene TRBD2, 5 bases. The CDR3 sequence is 16 residues long. CDR1 SGHTA and CDR2 FQGNSA come from the germline V gene. Trimming took 5 bases from V and 5 from J, leaving 20 bases between them. The CDR3 spells CASSPAGRGVGDTQYF. The CDR3 DNA reads as TGTGCCAGCAGCCCGGCGGGTCGGGGAGTCGGAGATACGCAGTATTTT.

This clonotype was counted a few times. CDR3 residues: CASRPPGGAGYEQYF. CDR3 sequence (DNA): TGTGCCAGCCGCCCCCCAGGGGGCGCGGGCTACGAGCAGTACTTC. The J gene is TRBJ2-7, the V gene TRBV12-3 or TRBV12-4, with TRBD1 matching 8 bases. The trim removed 8 bases at V and 3 bases at J, leaving 12 bases unmatched. The CDR3 runs to 15 residues.

The CDR3, as DNA: TGTGCCAGCAGCTCCGCGGGCAGGGGTGGAAATGGCTACACCTTC. It translates to CASSSAGRGGNGYTF. The chain is built from TRBV12-3 or TRBV12-4 and TRBJ1-2; D may be TRBD1 (6 bases). The CDR3 length is 15 residues. V lost 6 bases and J 6 bases, leaving 20 bases between the germline ends.

The chain employs TRBV5-1 and TRBJ2-1; 9 bases are a match to TRBD2. The CDR3 is 16 residues long. With V trimmed by 3 bases and J by 2 bases, 6 bases remained unmatched. Germline V gene sequence: CDR1 SGHRS, CDR2 YFSETQ. Here the CDR3 reads CASSSMGTSTYNEQFF. The DNA for the CDR3 is TGCGCCAGCAGCTCCATGGGGACTAGCACCTACAATGAGCAGTTCTTC.

This clonotype was counted a few times. This chain connects TRBV6-5 to TRBJ1-2, with TRBD1 matching over 7 bases. This CDR3 is 14 amino acids long. The germline V gene encodes CDR1 MNHEY and CDR2 SVGAGI. V lost 4 bases, J lost 3 bases, and 5 bases stayed unmatched. The CDR3 nucleotides read TGTGCCAGCAGTTCCCTCACAGGGGACTATGGCTACACCTTC. It encodes CASSSLTGDYGYTF.

In this sample, this clonotype turned up a few times. The chain has TRBV2 and TRBJ2-5; D is uncertain. V lost 6 bases, J lost 5 bases, and 13 bases lay in between. Germline lookup yields CDR1 SNHLY and CDR2 FYNNEI. There are 13 residues in the CDR3. The CDR3 here is CASSDITTETQYF. The CDR3 DNA reads TGTGCCAGCAGCGACATCACAACGGAGACCCAGTACTTC.